This TCR beta chain was sequenced in a study of vaccination effects on CD4 cells after COVID-19. Study findings and constraints: Early post-infection timepoints were missing from the study, which also had few convalescent patients.

Culture proceeded for more than nine days, and CD4+ T cells were then isolated. Either the mRNA-1273 or the BNT162b2 vaccine was given to participants as two doses. All vaccine recipients tested negative for nucleocapsid antibodies and had never contracted SARS-CoV-2 infection. TCRdb's copy holds only in-frame clones and misses some; the assay was immunoSEQ multiplex PCR. The sample has some 60,000 clones; 78% are singletons. The CDR3 spans 13 residues. The germline V and J ends were trimmed by 11 bases and 8 bases, with 21 bases remaining between them. Germline CDR1 SNHLY, CDR2 FYNNEI. Worth noting for this clone: Antigen unknown.

The source is a human donor who received a COVID-19 vaccine. This sequence joins TRBV2 and TRBJ1-2, with unresolved D. Sequencing was performed on CD4+ T cells from PBMCs cultured without peptide, taken after COVID-19 vaccination. CDR3 sequence (DNA): TGTGCCGGTTCCAGAACCGCGGGCTGGGGCTACACCTTC. Translating it yields CAGSRTAGWGYTF.